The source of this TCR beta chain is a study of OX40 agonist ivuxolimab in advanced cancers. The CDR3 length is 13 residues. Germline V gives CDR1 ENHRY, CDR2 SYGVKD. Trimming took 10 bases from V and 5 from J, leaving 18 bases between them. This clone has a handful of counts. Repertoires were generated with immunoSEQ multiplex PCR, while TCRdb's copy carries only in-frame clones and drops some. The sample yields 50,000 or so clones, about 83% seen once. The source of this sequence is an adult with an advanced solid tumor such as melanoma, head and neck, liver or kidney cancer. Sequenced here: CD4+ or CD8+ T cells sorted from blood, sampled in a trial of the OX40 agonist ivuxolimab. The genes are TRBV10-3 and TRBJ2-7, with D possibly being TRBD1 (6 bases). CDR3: CATSPQGIHEQYF. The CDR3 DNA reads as TGTGCCACCTCCCCACAGGGTATCCACGAGCAGTACTTC.